This is a list of T cell receptor beta chains from one sample in a study of graft-versus-host responses after intestinal transplantation. The data were produced by immunoSEQ multiplex PCR, yet TCRdb's version contains in-frame clones alone and is incomplete. The profile covers about 2,500 clones, with approximately 92% appearing a single time and about 1.5% taken by the ten largest. The sample in question was PBMCs, obtained less than 20 days after intestinal transplant. The source of these receptors is a human patient who received an intestinal transplant, so some T cells may come from the graft donor. CDR3s include the opening cysteine and the closing phenylalanine or tryptophan. Fields, in order: clone size, D gene, V gene, J gene, CDR3 protein, CDR3 DNA. The D gene is left open where the match is weak. For some rows the clone size is stated as once, few or many, or as a class when expanded; others skip it.

.	TRBD2	TRBV10-3	TRBJ2-1	CAISETRTSGGIGSYNEQFF	TGTGCCATCAGTGAGACTAGGACTAGCGGGGGGATCGGCTCCTACAATGAGCAGTTCTTC
once	.	TRBV21-1	TRBJ2-2	CAGEREVAGELFF	TGTGCCGGAGAGCGGGAGGTGGCCGGGGAGCTGTTTTTT
.	TRBD2	TRBV10-3	TRBJ2-2	CAISGGGANTGELFF	TGTGCCATCAGTGGCGGGGGAGCGAACACCGGGGAGCTGTTTTTT
.	TRBD2	TRBV28	TRBJ2-5	CASRLARTSGLEETQYF	TGTGCCAGCAGATTAGCTCGGACTAGCGGATTAGAAGAGACCCAGTACTTC
.	.	TRBV5-8	TRBJ1-5	CASSFLRSYNQPQHF	TGTGCCAGCAGCTTTCTGAGGAGCTACAATCAGCCCCAGCATTTT
.	TRBD1	TRBV4-1	TRBJ2-3	CASSLPTGWTDTQYF	TGCGCCAGCAGCCTGCCGACAGGGTGGACAGATACGCAGTATTTT
.	.	TRBV14	TRBJ1-1	CASSVGGTEAFF	TGTGCCAGCAGCGTAGGGGGAACTGAAGCTTTCTTT
.	TRBD2	TRBV5-4	TRBJ2-7	CASSSDRTSGQTYEQYF	TGTGCCAGCAGCTCAGACCGGACTAGCGGGCAGACCTACGAGCAGTACTTC
.	TRBD1	TRBV5-4	TRBJ2-1	CASSALQTGYNEQFF	TGTGCCAGCAGCGCTTTACAGACAGGGTACAATGAGCAGTTCTTC
.	.	TRBV10-3	TRBJ1-4	CAISGTDEKLFF	TGTGCCATCAGTGGGACTGATGAAAAACTGTTTTTT
.	.	TRBV2	TRBJ1-1	CASEGENTEAFF	TGTGCCAGCGAAGGGGAAAACACTGAAGCTTTCTTT
.	TRBD1	TRBV10-1	TRBJ2-2	CASSDLVGQGGGELFF	TGCGCCAGCAGTGATTTGGTTGGACAGGGCGGCGGGGAGCTGTTTTTT
.	TRBD1	TRBV15	TRBJ2-4	CATSRVTGVRAKNIQYF	TGTGCCACCAGCAGAGTAACAGGGGTTCGGGCCAAAAACATTCAGTACTTC
.	TRBD2	TRBV7-9	TRBJ2-2	CASSSGLAGDTGELFF	TGTGCCAGCAGCTCGGGACTAGCGGGAGACACCGGGGAGCTGTTTTTT
.	.	TRBV7-9	TRBJ2-2	CAGGAGNTGELFF	TGTGCCGGCGGGGCGGGGAACACCGGGGAGCTGTTTTTT
.	TRBD2	TRBV29-1	TRBJ2-1	CSVEGGDGARGEQFF	TGCAGCGTTGAGGGGGGGGACGGTGCTCGGGGTGAGCAGTTCTTC
.	TRBD1	TRBV25-1	TRBJ1-3	CASTTGQGLFGNTIYF	TGTGCCAGCACCACGGGACAGGGACTCTTTGGAAACACCATATATTTT
.	TRBD1	TRBV4-1	TRBJ1-1	CASRQGLNTEAFF	TGCGCCAGCAGACAGGGGCTGAACACTGAAGCTTTCTTT
.	TRBD2	TRBV5-1	TRBJ2-5	CASSLGGGGQETQYF	TGCGCCAGCAGCCTTGGCGGGGGAGGCCAAGAGACCCAGTACTTC
once	TRBD1	TRBV29-1	TRBJ2-7	CSVSGDRGQYEQYF	TGCAGCGTGTCCGGTGACAGGGGGCAATACGAGCAGTACTTC
.	.	TRBV7-3	TRBJ2-1	CASSPNTPGEQFF	TGTGCCAGCAGCCCTAATACTCCCGGTGAGCAGTTCTTC
.	TRBD2	TRBV19	TRBJ2-1	CASQRGTYNEQFF	TGTGCCAGTCAGCGGGGGACCTACAATGAGCAGTTCTTC
.	.	TRBV7-9	TRBJ1-1	CASSSAQRNTEAFF	TGTGCCAGCAGCTCTGCACAACGAAACACTGAAGCTTTCTTT
.	.	TRBV5-3	TRBJ2-7	CARSPGRGTSYEQYF	TGTGCCAGAAGCCCGGGCAGGGGAACGTCCTACGAGCAGTACTTC
.	TRBD1	TRBV19	TRBJ1-1	CASSPPGQGNTEAFF	TGTGCCAGTAGTCCCCCGGGACAGGGGAACACTGAAGCTTTCTTT
.	.	TRBV7-9	TRBJ1-3	CASTLGGLTNTIYF	TGTGCCAGCACCTTAGGGGGGCTAACGAACACCATATATTTT